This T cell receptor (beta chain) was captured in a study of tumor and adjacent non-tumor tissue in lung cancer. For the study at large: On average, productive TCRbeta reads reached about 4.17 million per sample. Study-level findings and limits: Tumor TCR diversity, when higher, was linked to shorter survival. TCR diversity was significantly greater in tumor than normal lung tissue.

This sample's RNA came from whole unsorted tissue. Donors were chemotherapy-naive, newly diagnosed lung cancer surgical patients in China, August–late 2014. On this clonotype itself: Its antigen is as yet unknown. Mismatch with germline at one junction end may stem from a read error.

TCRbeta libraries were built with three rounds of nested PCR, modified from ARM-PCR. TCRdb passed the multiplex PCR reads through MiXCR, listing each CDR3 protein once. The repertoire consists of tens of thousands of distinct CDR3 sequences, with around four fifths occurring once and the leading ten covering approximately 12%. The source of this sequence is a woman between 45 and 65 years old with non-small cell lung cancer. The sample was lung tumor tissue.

The CDR3 bases are TGCTCCAGCAGCTTGAGGAGGGGCTACGAGCACTACTTC. Protein sequence: CSSSLRRGYEHYF. This sequence joins TRBV11-3 and TRBJ2-7, with a tentative D call TRBD2 (6 bases). The CDR3 has 13 residues. Germline CDR1 reads SGHNT; CDR2 reads YENEEA. The full variable domain, its missing parts supplied by reference TRBV11-3 and TRBJ2-7, is EAGVVQSPRYKIIEKKQPVAFWCNPISGHNTLYWYLQNLGQGPELLIRYENEEAVDDSQLPKDRFSAERLKGVDSTLKIQPAELGDSAVYLCSSSLRRGYEHYFGPGTRLTVT.